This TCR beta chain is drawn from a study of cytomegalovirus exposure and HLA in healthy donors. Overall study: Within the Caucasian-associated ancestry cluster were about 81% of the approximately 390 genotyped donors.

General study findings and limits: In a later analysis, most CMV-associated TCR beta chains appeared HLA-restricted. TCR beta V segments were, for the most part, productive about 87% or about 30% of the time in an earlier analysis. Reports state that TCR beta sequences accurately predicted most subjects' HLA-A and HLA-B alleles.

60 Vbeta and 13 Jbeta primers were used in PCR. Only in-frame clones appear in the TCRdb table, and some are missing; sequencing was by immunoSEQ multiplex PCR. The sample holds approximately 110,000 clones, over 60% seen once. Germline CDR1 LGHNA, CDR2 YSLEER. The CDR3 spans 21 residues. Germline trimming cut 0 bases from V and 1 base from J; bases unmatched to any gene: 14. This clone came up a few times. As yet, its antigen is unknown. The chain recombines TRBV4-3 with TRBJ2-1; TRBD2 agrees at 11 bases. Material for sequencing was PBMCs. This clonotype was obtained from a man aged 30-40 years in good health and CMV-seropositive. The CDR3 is CASSQEVLAGAPVGSYNEQFF. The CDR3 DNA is TGCGCCAGCAGCCAAGAGGTACTAGCGGGGGCCCCAGTGGGGTCCTACAATGAGCAGTTCTTC.